These 31 T cell receptor beta chains came from one sample sequenced in a study of T-cell reconstitution after alpha-beta-depleted transplantation in children (dated by TCRdb to the mid-2010s). The library was prepared using PCR. TCRdb names Illumina HiSeq 2500 as the instrument used. Molecular barcoding was employed in the preparation of TCR libraries, with unique molecular identifiers being used to normalize TCRbeta repertoire quantification. The public reads were reprocessed in TCRdb via fastp at Q25 and MiXCR, keeping in-frame beta chains. A single entry per CDR3 protein holds the most common genes and DNA from its merged rows. This sample lists about 980,000 distinct CDR3 sequences; about 29% were detected once. The ten biggest clones cover under 30% of the sample. The label giving this sample's treatment or condition can be read as: allogeneic hematopoietic cell transplantation with graft depleted of TCRalphabeta T cells and CD19 B cells.

Sequencing used PBMCs, mostly from graft donor cells, obtained 360 days after TCRalphabeta/CD19-depleted stem cell transplant. These receptors were collected from a boy in the first two years of life who had a stem cell transplant for SCID, so the T cells may come from the graft donor.

This clonotype was observed a handful of times. The chain has TRBV6-2 or TRBV6-3 and TRBJ2-3; 14 bases align to TRBD2. Germline loops: CDR1 MNHEY, CDR2 SVGEGT. The CDR3 sequence is 17 residues long. J was trimmed by 4 bases and V by 0 bases; bases with no gene match: 3. The CDR3 protein is CASSYSMTSGGADTQYF. For the CDR3, the DNA is TGTGCCAGCAGTTACTCGATGACTAGCGGGGGGGCAGATACGCAGTATTTT.

In this sample, this clonotype turned up a few times. The chain is built from TRBV10-2 and TRBJ2-1; possibly TRBD2 for D (5 bases). Germline-derived CDR1 and CDR2 are WSHSY and SAAADI. This CDR3 is built from 15 residues. The V end lost 4 bases, the J end lost 9 bases, and 19 bases lay between the germline ends. The CDR3 DNA reads TGCGCCAGCAGTGCTAACATGAGGGCCCTAATTGAGCAGTTCTTC. Translation gives CASSANMRALIEQFF.

V and J are TRBV7-8 and TRBJ2-1; a possible D gene is TRBD2 (5 bases). The V and J ends lost 5 bases and 4 bases respectively, with 18 bases between them. The length of the CDR3 is 16 residues. Germline-derived CDR1 and CDR2 are SGHVS and FQNEAQ. For the CDR3, the DNA is TGTGCCAGCAGCCCCGACTATGCGTCGGGATACAATGAGCAGTTCTTC. It translates to CASSPDYASGYNEQFF.

The sample holds one count of this clonotype. The chain links TRBV20-1 to TRBJ2-6; D is unresolved. Germline CDR1 is DFQATT and CDR2 is SNEGSKA (reference sequence). The CDR3 is 14 amino acids. With 4 bases removed from V and 4 bases from J, the gap between germline ends came to 11 bases. The CDR3 DNA reads as TGCAGTGCTATTAGGGTGGGCGGGGCCAACGTCCTGACTTTC. Amino acids: CSAIRVGGANVLTF.

The chain has TRBV25-1 and TRBJ2-7; 10 bases line up with TRBD1. V lost 4 bases to trimming and J lost 1 base; unmatched junction nucleotides: 7. The CDR3 runs to 16 residues. Germline CDR1 reads MGHDK; CDR2 reads SYGVNS. CDR3 region: CASSGSGQGRSYEQYF. The CDR3 DNA follows: TGTGCCAGCAGTGGGTCGGGACAGGGGAGATCCTACGAGCAGTACTTC.

The sample holds a few counts of this clonotype. This chain connects TRBV11-2 to TRBJ1-1; no clear D gene. The V gene's germline CDR1 is SGHAT and CDR2 FQNNGV. The CDR3 is 14 residues long. Trimming shortened V by 5 bases and J by 0 bases, and 10 bases separated the two germline ends. This CDR3 reads CASSTELVNTEAFF. The CDR3 DNA follows: TGTGCCAGCAGCACGGAGTTGGTGAACACTGAAGCTTTCTTT.

The chain has TRBV5-1 and TRBJ2-3; D not resolved. Germline V gene data show CDR1 as SGHRS and CDR2 as YFSETQ. The V and J ends lost 0 bases and 1 base respectively, with 18 bases between them. There are 18 residues in the CDR3. The CDR3 sequence: CASSLESRITYGTDTQYF. For the CDR3, the DNA is TGCGCCAGCAGCTTGGAGAGTAGGATAACCTATGGCACAGATACGCAGTATTTT.

The sample holds many counts of this clonotype. The chain has TRBV13 and TRBJ2-7, with D perhaps matching TRBD2 (6 bases). The CDR3 runs to 15 residues. Germline CDR1 and CDR2: PRHDT and FYEKMQ (reference sequence). The V end lost 3 bases, the J end lost 4 bases, and 16 bases lay between the germline ends. The CDR3: CASSFKTKGRYEQYF. DNA of the CDR3: TGTGCCAGCAGCTTCAAGACAAAAGGGAGGTACGAGCAGTACTTC.

In DNA, the CDR3 is TGTGCCAGCAGTTACGCGGACCAGTTGGGCAATCAGCCCCAGCATTTT. As protein: CASSYADQLGNQPQHF. The genes are TRBV28 and TRBJ1-5; D not resolved. CDR1 and CDR2 from the germline V gene are MDHEN and SYDVKM. V lost 4 bases and J lost 2, with 15 bases in between. CDR3 size: 16 residues.

V is TRBV5-1 and J is TRBJ2-5; D unclear. Germline lookup yields CDR1 SGHRS and CDR2 YFSETQ. V lost 7 bases to trimming and J lost 9 bases, with 16 bases between them. This CDR3 spans 12 amino acids. The CDR3 is CASRGPTGSQYF. Written as DNA, the CDR3 is TGCGCCAGCCGCGGCCCTACTGGATCCCAGTACTTC.

The chain combines TRBV20-1 with TRBJ1-1; D possibly corresponds to TRBD1 (5 bases). CDR1 DFQATT and CDR2 SNEGSKA come from the germline V gene (reference sequence). V lost 3 bases and J 4 bases, leaving 12 bases between the germline ends. This CDR3 is 13 amino acids long. The CDR3 is CSARGGTGTEAFF. The CDR3 bases are TGCAGTGCTAGGGGGGGGACGGGCACTGAAGCTTTCTTT.

This clonotype was seen a handful of times. This chain connects TRBV12-3 or TRBV12-4 to TRBJ1-2, with 11 nucleotides matching TRBD1. Trimming at V came to 6 bases and at J to 8 bases, leaving 8 bases not matched to a gene. The CDR3 is made up of 14 amino acids. CDR3 loop: CASSPPDRGRGYTF. CDR3 coding DNA: TGTGCCAGCAGCCCACCGGACAGGGGGCGAGGCTACACCTTC.

The V call is TRBV5-1, the J call TRBJ2-1; 11 bases are a match to TRBD2. The CDR3 runs to 15 residues. V was clipped by 2 bases and J by 5 bases; unmatched bases: 3. Germline CDR1 SGHRS, CDR2 YFSETQ. CDR3: CASSFPSGGNNEQFF. The CDR3 DNA reads as TGCGCCAGCAGCTTTCCTAGCGGGGGGAACAATGAGCAGTTCTTC.

This clonotype was found a few times. The genes are TRBV2 and TRBJ1-1; tentatively, D is TRBD1 (5 bases). V was trimmed by 4 bases and J by 3 bases, leaving 12 bases between them. CDR1 SNHLY and CDR2 FYNNEI come from the germline V gene. This CDR3 is 14 amino acids long. In DNA, the CDR3 is TGTGCCAGCAGTGTGGGGCATGGTTACACTGAAGCTTTCTTT. This translates into CASSVGHGYTEAFF.

The rearrangement links TRBV28 to TRBJ1-1, with no clear D. V was shortened by 0 bases and J by 0 bases, with 14 bases between the two germline ends. Looked up from germline, CDR1 is MDHEN and CDR2 is SYDVKM. The CDR3 has 17 residues. This CDR3 reads CASSLWTKDGLNTEAFF. DNA of the CDR3: TGTGCCAGCAGTTTATGGACGAAGGACGGATTGAACACTGAAGCTTTCTTT.

This sequence joins TRBV20-1 and TRBJ2-7; D may be TRBD2 (5 bases). Between the trimmed V and J ends, which lost 0 bases and 2 bases, there was a span of 20 bases. Germline CDR1 and CDR2: DFQATT and SNEGSKA (reference sequence). This CDR3 contains 17 residues. CDR3 loop: CSARDRDEAVSPYEQYF. CDR3 bases: TGCAGTGCTAGAGATCGGGATGAGGCGGTTAGTCCCTACGAGCAGTACTTC.

The chain employs TRBV5-1 and TRBJ1-6; TRBD1 aligns across 7 bases. Germline assignment: CDR1 SGHRS and CDR2 YFSETQ. Unmatched junction bases numbered 4, after V lost 1 base and J lost 9 bases. This CDR3 has 14 residues. CDR3 sequence: CASSLFQGGSPLHF. CDR3 coding DNA: TGCGCCAGCAGCTTGTTCCAGGGGGGTTCACCCCTCCACTTT. Complete variable domain (other parts from reference TRBV5-1 and TRBJ1-6): KAGVTQTPRYLIKTRGQQVTLSCSPISGHRSVSWYQQTPGQGLQFLFEYFSETQRNKGNFPGRFSGRQFSNSRSEMNVSTLELGDSALYLCASSLFQGGSPLHFGNGTRLTVT.

The V and J genes are TRBV7-3 and TRBJ2-1, with unresolved D. The CDR3 contains 13 residues. Germline values: CDR1 SGHTA, CDR2 FQGTGA. V was trimmed by 1 base and J by 10 bases, leaving 11 bases between them. CDR3 DNA sequence: TGTGCCAGCAGCTTAAAATTTGGCCAGGAGCAGTTCTTC. Its translation is CASSLKFGQEQFF.

This clonotype showed up just a few times. The J gene is TRBJ1-1, the V gene TRBV5-1, with D maybe TRBD1 (6 bases). Trimming removed 3 bases from V and 0 bases from J, with 12 bases in between. Germline-derived CDR1 and CDR2 are SGHRS and YFSETQ. This CDR3 is built from 15 residues. Here the CDR3 DNA reads TGCGCCAGCAGCTGGGGGCCCAGGGTGAACACTGAAGCTTTCTTT. It specifies CASSWGPRVNTEAFF.

The J gene is TRBJ2-7, the V gene TRBV5-1; D unresolved. CDR1 and CDR2 (germline): SGHRS, YFSETQ. The CDR3 spans 14 residues. The V gene lost 2 bases and the J gene lost 1 base, with 10 bases spanning the gap. As DNA, the CDR3 is TGCGCCAGCAGCTTCAGACAACCTTCCTACGAGCAGTACTTC. This sequence encodes CASSFRQPSYEQYF.

The chain is built from TRBV5-1 and TRBJ2-1, with TRBD1 as a possible D gene (5 bases). The V end was cut by 0 bases, the J end by 2 bases, with 12 bases between. CDR3 length equals 16 residues. Germline-derived CDR1 and CDR2 are SGHRS and YFSETQ. The CDR3 DNA follows: TGCGCCAGCAGCTTGGAGACAGTTTGGCCCTACAATGAGCAGTTCTTC. Its translation: CASSLETVWPYNEQFF. Full variable domain (remainder filled in from reference TRBV5-1 and TRBJ2-1): KAGVTQTPRYLIKTRGQQVTLSCSPISGHRSVSWYQQTPGQGLQFLFEYFSETQRNKGNFPGRFSGRQFSNSRSEMNVSTLELGDSALYLCASSLETVWPYNEQFFGPGTRLTVL.

In this sample, this clonotype turned up many times. The rearrangement joins TRBV6-5 to TRBJ1-1; D unclear. This CDR3 is built from 13 residues. CDR1 and CDR2 (germline): MNHEY, SVGAGI. Trimming left V 1 base short and J 1 base short, with 4 bases between. CDR3 sequence: CASSYWGNTEAFF. The DNA for the CDR3 is TGTGCCAGCAGTTACTGGGGGAACACTGAAGCTTTCTTT.

This clonotype was detected ten times or more. Here the CDR3 DNA reads TGCGCCAGCAGCTTGGTTGGAGGGGGAGAGACCCAGTACTTC. It specifies CASSLVGGGETQYF. The V gene is TRBV5-1, the J gene TRBJ2-5; D tentatively reads TRBD1 or TRBD2 (6 bases each). V was pared by 0 bases and J by 4 bases, with 10 bases between. This CDR3 contains 14 residues. Germline assignment: CDR1 SGHRS and CDR2 YFSETQ.

This clonotype was observed a handful of times. The chain joins TRBV2 to TRBJ2-7; D may be TRBD1 (6 bases). The V and J ends lost 4 bases and 3 bases respectively, with 10 bases between them. Germline V gene sequence: CDR1 SNHLY, CDR2 FYNNEI. CDR3 size: 13 residues. The CDR3 coding sequence is TGTGCCAGCAGTGTAGGACAGTACTACGAGCAGTACTTC. It codes for CASSVGQYYEQYF.

This clonotype was counted only a few times. The J gene is TRBJ1-1, the V gene TRBV4-3; TRBD1 aligns across 8 bases. The CDR3 has 14 residues. CDR1 and CDR2 (germline): LGHNA, YSLEER. The J segment lost 12 bases and the V segment lost 2 bases, leaving 11 bases of the junction unmatched. CDR3 nucleotides: TGCGCCAGCAGCCAAAAGCGGACAGGGCATCGGACTTTCTTT. Protein product: CASSQKRTGHRTFF.

This clonotype was seen many times. The rearrangement uses TRBV20-1 and TRBJ2-3, with D unclear. This CDR3 region has 15 residues. The germline CDR1 and CDR2 sequences are DFQATT and SNEGSKA (reference sequence). V lost 6 bases, J lost 2 bases, and 18 bases lay in between. This CDR3 reads CSATVTLVFTDTQYF. The CDR3 region has the DNA TGCAGTGCCACAGTAACGTTGGTTTTCACAGATACGCAGTATTTT.

The chain joins TRBV12-3 or TRBV12-4 to TRBJ2-7; tentative D call: TRBD1 (5 bases). The V end was cut by 6 bases, the J end by 5 bases, with 20 bases between. This CDR3 is 15 amino acids long. In nucleotides, the CDR3 is TGTGCCAGCAGGGGTCCCGAGACAGTATCTAACGAGCAGTACTTC. Amino acid sequence: CASRGPETVSNEQYF.

This clonotype was observed a handful of times. The CDR3 DNA is TGTGCCAGTAGTATTGACAGGGAAGAGCCCCAGCATTTT. Protein: CASSIDREEPQHF. The rearrangement uses TRBV19 and TRBJ1-5, with TRBD1 identical over 7 bases. The CDR3 runs 13 residues. Per the germline V gene, CDR1 is LNHDA and CDR2 is SQIVND (reference sequence). Trimming at V came to 3 bases and at J to 8 bases, leaving 4 bases not matched to a gene.

There are a few counts of this clonotype. The V gene is TRBV13, the J gene TRBJ2-3; 7 bases align to TRBD1. Germline CDR1 and CDR2: PRHDT and FYEKMQ (reference sequence). The CDR3 length is 14 residues. Trimming took 3 bases from V and 6 from J; bases not matched to a gene: 6. Here the CDR3 reads CASSLTGYGDTQYF. The CDR3 DNA follows: TGTGCCAGCAGCTTGACAGGGTATGGGGATACGCAGTATTTT.

The DNA for the CDR3 is TGCAGCGGGGGGGGCGGCCAACCTTGGGAGACCCAGTACTTC. It codes for CSGGGGQPWETQYF. The chain recombines TRBV29-1 with TRBJ2-5; D is possibly TRBD2 (7 bases). The germline V gene has CDR1 SQVTM and CDR2 ANQGSEA. The V end lost 7 bases, the J end lost 5 bases, and 20 bases lay between the germline ends. The CDR3 is 14 amino acids.

The rearrangement joins TRBV20-1 to TRBJ1-1; no clear D gene. V was cut by 3 bases and J by 6 bases, with 8 bases left in between. CDR1 is DFQATT, CDR2 SNEGSKA, per germline (reference sequence). The CDR3 covers 11 residues. This CDR3 is CSASGGSEAFF. The CDR3 DNA is TGCAGTGCTAGTGGAGGGTCTGAAGCTTTCTTT.